A selection of T cell receptor beta chains follows, all from one sample in a study of PD-1 blockade in classical Hodgkin lymphoma. TCRdb keeps only in-frame clones here, not all; method: immunoSEQ multiplex PCR. The sample holds tens of thousands of clones, 81% seen once. Source: peripheral blood mononuclear cells (PBMCs), taken at baseline. Every receptor here comes from a human donor with classical Hodgkin lymphoma. CDR3s include the opening cysteine and the closing phenylalanine or tryptophan. D genes are given only for firm matches. Size is stated for part of the rows, as once, few or many counts, or as a class when the clone is expanded.

TRBV27	.	.	TRBJ2-3	TGTGCCAGCAGTCTGTTGGGGAGGACAGATACGCAGTATTTT	CASSLLGRTDTQYF
TRBV30	.	TRBD2	TRBJ2-1	TGTGCCTGGAGTGTAGCGGGAAGGAAGTTCTTC	CAWSVAGRKFF
TRBV4-1	.	.	TRBJ1-5	TGCGCCAGCAGCCAAGGAAGGGTGTTTGGGGGGAGGAATCAGCCCCAGCATTTT	CASSQGRVFGGRNQPQHF
TRBV27	.	.	TRBJ1-2	TGTGCCAGCAGTTTATCATGGGAAGGAGGCTACACCTTC	CASSLSWEGGYTF
TRBV29-1	.	TRBD1	TRBJ2-5	TGCAGCGCCGACAGGGGCGTTCAAGAGACCCAGTACTTC	CSADRGVQETQYF
TRBV18	few	.	TRBJ2-2	TGTGCCAGCTCACCGGACACCGGGGAGCTGTTTTTT	CASSPDTGELFF
TRBV6-1	.	.	TRBJ1-5	TGTGCCAGCAGCTTTTGGACAGATAGCAATCAGCCCCAGCATTTT	CASSFWTDSNQPQHF
TRBV29-1	.	TRBD2	TRBJ2-2	TGCAGCGTTGGGACCCTGGCGGGAGGTTCCCCCCTGTTTTTT	CSVGTLAGGSPLFF
TRBV11-2	.	.	TRBJ2-4	TGTGCCAGCAGCCCAGACACAGGAGTGGACATTCAGTACTTC	CASSPDTGVDIQYF
TRBV2	few	.	TRBJ2-2	TGTGCCTCGGACTCAAGCGCCGGGGAGCTGTTTTTT	CASDSSAGELFF
TRBV7-2	.	TRBD1	TRBJ1-5	TGTGCCAGCAGCTTTGGGACAGGGGGGAATCAGCCCCAGCATTTT	CASSFGTGGNQPQHF
TRBV6-1	.	.	TRBJ2-7	TGTGCCAGCAGTGGGACTTTTCCTTGGGGTTACGAGCAGTACTTC	CASSGTFPWGYEQYF
TRBV18	.	.	TRBJ2-3	TGTGCCAGCTCACCACGTGGCGGGGGCACAGATACGCAGTATTTT	CASSPRGGGTDTQYF
TRBV19	.	.	TRBJ1-2	TGTGCCAGTAAAAAGGCACAGGGCGAGGTAGGGTATGGCTACACCTTC	CASKKAQGEVGYGYTF
TRBV2	once	TRBD1	TRBJ1-5	TGTGCCAGCAGTGAATGGGGGACAGGAGTCAATCAGCCCCAGCATTTT	CASSEWGTGVNQPQHF
TRBV10-3	.	.	TRBJ1-1	TGTGCCATCAGTGCGTCCCCTACCGGCAGGGCCCAGGGAGCTTTCTTT	CAISASPTGRAQGAFF
TRBV27	.	.	TRBJ1-1	TGTGCCAGCAGTTTATCTAGTCGGAACACTGAAGCTTTCTTT	CASSLSSRNTEAFF
TRBV6-1	.	.	TRBJ1-5	TGTGCCACCGCGCCCCTTGGGAGAGTTGTTCAGCCCCAGCATTTT	CATAPLGRVVQPQHF
TRBV2	.	TRBD2	TRBJ2-2	TGTGCCAGCTACCCCCGGGAGGACACCGGGGAGCTGTTTTTT	CASYPREDTGELFF
TRBV5-4	.	.	TRBJ1-1	TGTGCCAGCAGCTCCCAGGGGCTTGGTGACACTGAAGCTTTCTTT	CASSSQGLGDTEAFF
TRBV4-3	.	.	TRBJ2-7	TGCGCCAGCAGCCACGCGAGAGGGAACGAGCAGTACTTC	CASSHARGNEQYF
TRBV19	.	.	TRBJ2-5	TGTGCCAGTAGTATAGATCAGGGACCCTTGGGAGAGACCCAGTACTTC	CASSIDQGPLGETQYF